These 24 T cell receptor beta chains originate from one sample sequenced in a study of OX40 agonist ivuxolimab in advanced cancers. The method behind the library was the immunoSEQ multiplex PCR assay. TCRdb obtained this table from immuneACCESS and retained in-frame rearrangements with V and J assigned. These tables miss some clones; where compared with another copy, unresolved V genes account for less than half of the shortfall, and the remainder is unexplained. Across this sample there are about 77,000 clones, with approximately 81% seen only once. The ten largest clones add up to about 4.6% of the sample. The sample here was CD4+ or CD8+ T cells sorted from blood, taken in a trial of the OX40 agonist ivuxolimab. All receptors come from an adult with an advanced solid tumor such as melanoma, head and neck, liver or kidney cancer.

The V gene is TRBV5-1, the J gene TRBJ2-7, with D possibly TRBD1 on 5 matching bases. CDR3 length: 15 residues. Trimming left V 0 bases short and J 4 bases short, with 14 bases between. The germline V gene has CDR1 SGHRS and CDR2 YFSETQ. In DNA form, the CDR3 reads TGCGCCAGCAGCTTGGCGCAGGGCCGTTCGTACGAGCAGTACTTC. It codes for CASSLAQGRSYEQYF.

The J gene is TRBJ2-5, the V gene TRBV7-3; 10 nucleotides agree with TRBD2. The CDR3 spans 15 residues. The trim removed 5 bases at V and 0 bases at J, leaving 3 bases unmatched. Germline CDR1 SGHTA, CDR2 FQGTGA. The CDR3 DNA follows: TGTGCCAGCAGCCGACTAGCGGGTAACCAAGAGACCCAGTACTTC. This sequence encodes CASSRLAGNQETQYF.

J is TRBJ2-5 and V is TRBV11-2; D gene uncertain. The V end lost 1 base, the J end lost 5 bases, and 11 bases lay between the germline ends. The germline gives CDR1 SGHAT, CDR2 FQNNGV. CDR3 length equals 14 residues. CDR3 residues: CASSLVTPGETQYF. CDR3 DNA: TGTGCCAGCAGCTTAGTAACCCCTGGGGAGACCCAGTACTTC.

The chain recombines TRBV6-5 with TRBJ1-3; D call uncertain. The V end was cut by 4 bases, the J end by 3 bases, with 10 bases between. This CDR3 has 14 amino acids. Germline lookup yields CDR1 MNHEY and CDR2 SVGAGI. This CDR3 is CASSFVEGGNTIYF. The CDR3, as DNA: TGTGCCAGCAGTTTTGTGGAGGGTGGAAACACCATATATTTT.

J is TRBJ2-7 and V is TRBV6-6, with TRBD2 as a possible D gene (8 bases). From germline, CDR1 is MNHNY and CDR2 SVGAGI (reference sequence). This CDR3 comprises 14 residues. Deletions cut 6 bases from V and 8 bases from J, with 20 bases between. CDR3 sequence reads: CASSLPGLGGQQYF. Here the CDR3 DNA reads TGTGCCAGCAGCCTTCCGGGACTAGGGGGCCAGCAGTACTTC.

The V call is TRBV6-1, the J call TRBJ1-5, with D perhaps TRBD1 (5 bases). The ends were cut back, 3 bases at V and 4 bases at J, with 19 bases in the middle. Germline-derived CDR1 and CDR2 are MNHNS and SASEGT. The CDR3 length is 17 residues. The DNA for the CDR3 is TGTGCCAGCAGTGATATCGTGAGGGGCGGTCGGAATCAGCCCCAGCATTTT. As protein: CASSDIVRGGRNQPQHF.

The chain joins TRBV6-5 to TRBJ1-2; D remains ambiguous. Between the trimmed V and J ends, which lost 6 bases and 7 bases, there was a span of 15 bases. Germline V CDR1 and CDR2: MNHEY, SVGAGI. This CDR3 region has 13 residues. CDR3 in amino acids: CASRDTHQGGYTF. In DNA, the CDR3 is TGTGCCAGCAGAGACACCCACCAAGGTGGCTACACCTTC.

The genes are TRBV6-6 and TRBJ2-7; no firm D call. V lost 0 bases and J lost 0, with 9 bases in between. Germline lookup yields CDR1 MNHNY and CDR2 SVGAGI (reference sequence). This CDR3 is built from 15 residues. CDR3 in DNA: TGTGCCAGCAGTTACTCGTGGGGAAGCTCCTACGAGCAGTACTTC. This encodes CASSYSWGSSYEQYF.

The CDR3 region has the DNA TGTGCCAGCAGCCAAGCAGGAGTGGGAGATACGCAGTATTTT. Its translation: CASSQAGVGDTQYF. The chain employs TRBV14 and TRBJ2-3; no firm D call. Germline lookup yields CDR1 SGHDN and CDR2 FVKESK. V lost 1 base, J lost 5 bases, and 10 bases lay in between. The CDR3 is 14 residues long.

The chain uses TRBV29-1 and TRBJ2-5; D unresolved. Germline CDR1 is SQVTM and CDR2 is ANQGSEA. The CDR3 has 12 amino acids. V lost 5 bases and J lost 3, with 10 bases in between. DNA of the CDR3: TGCAGCGTTTCGGGCGCAGAAGAGACCCAGTACTTC. It specifies CSVSGAEETQYF.

CDR3 loop: CASSPTGGRTGSPLHF. The CDR3 nucleotides are TGTGCCAGCAGCCCAACAGGGGGCCGTACGGGTTCACCCCTCCACTTT. The J gene is TRBJ1-6, the V gene TRBV7-8, with TRBD1 matching 9 bases. CDR3 length equals 16 residues. Germline V gives CDR1 SGHVS, CDR2 FQNEAQ. V lost 5 bases, J lost 9 bases, and 11 bases stayed unmatched.

The CDR3 protein is CASSLASGGAKELFF. CDR3 sequence (DNA): TGTGCCAGCAGCTTAGCTAGCGGGGGGGCCAAGGAGCTGTTTTTT. The chain couples TRBV7-9 to TRBJ2-2; 11 nucleotides line up with TRBD2. With V trimmed by 0 bases and J by 10 bases, 4 bases remained unmatched. CDR3 length equals 15 residues. CDR1 SEHNR and CDR2 FQNEAQ come from the germline V gene (reference sequence).

This sequence joins TRBV6-1 and TRBJ1-1, with no clear D. Trimming pared 5 bases from V and 5 bases from J, leaving 12 bases between. This CDR3 comprises 13 residues. Germline CDR1 and CDR2: MNHNS and SASEGT. CDR3 sequence reads: CASSLVGMTEAFF. For the CDR3, the DNA is TGTGCCAGCAGTCTGGTGGGGATGACTGAAGCTTTCTTT.

The rearrangement joins TRBV23-1 to TRBJ2-3; 7 bases line up with TRBD1. TRBV23-1 is placed among ORFs of uncertain function. J gave up 6 bases and V 6 bases, and 12 bases lay outside the gene matches. The CDR3 totals 15 residues. CDR3 sequence: CASSPEGQPRDTQYF. The CDR3 nucleotides are TGCGCCAGCAGCCCTGAGGGACAGCCTAGGGATACGCAGTATTTT.

The chain has TRBV7-3 and TRBJ2-1; D is possibly TRBD2 (6 bases). CDR1 and CDR2 (germline): SGHTA, FQGTGA. This CDR3 has 15 amino acids. The V gene lost 2 bases and the J gene lost 7 bases, with 15 bases spanning the gap. The CDR3 loop reads CASSLSGDRGNEQFF. The CDR3 bases are TGTGCCAGCAGCTTATCGGGGGACCGGGGGAATGAGCAGTTCTTC.

The chain joins TRBV25-1 to TRBJ1-4; D gene ambiguous. Per the germline V gene, CDR1 is MGHDK and CDR2 is SYGVNS. V was trimmed by 4 bases and J by 0 bases, leaving 12 bases between them. The CDR3 consists of 16 residues. CDR3 sequence reads: CASSGTTAATNEKLFF. Written as DNA, the CDR3 is TGTGCCAGCAGTGGCACGACGGCTGCAACTAATGAAAAACTGTTTTTT.

The chain employs TRBV7-6 and TRBJ1-3, with D unresolved. The length of the CDR3 is 15 residues. Deletions cut 1 base from V and 0 bases from J, with 7 bases between. Per germline, CDR1 SGHVS and CDR2 FNYEAQ. This CDR3 reads CASSLGPNSGNTIYF. The CDR3 bases are TGTGCCAGCAGCTTAGGGCCAAACTCTGGAAACACCATATATTTT.

The chain has TRBV5-5 and TRBJ1-6; D call uncertain. CDR3 size: 16 residues. The V gene lost 0 bases and the J gene lost 7 bases, with 14 bases spanning the gap. Germline assignment: CDR1 SGHKS and CDR2 YYEKEE (reference sequence). In DNA form, the CDR3 reads TGTGCCAGCAGCTTGGCTTGGGGAGCGAGAAATTCACCCCTCCACTTT. Translation gives CASSLAWGARNSPLHF.

The chain is built from TRBV5-8 and TRBJ1-4; 7 bases line up with TRBD1. The CDR3 runs 14 residues. V lost 0 bases and J lost 10; bases outside the gene matches: 6. In germline, CDR1 is SGHTS, CDR2 YDEGEE. CDR3 loop: CASSLGDSLRKLFF. The CDR3 DNA reads as TGTGCCAGCAGCTTGGGGGACAGTTTGCGAAAACTGTTTTTT.

The chain combines TRBV18 with TRBJ2-6, with D maybe TRBD2 (6 bases). Germline CDR1 KGHSH, CDR2 LQKENI. CDR3 size: 17 residues. With 3 bases removed from V and 2 bases from J, the gap between germline ends came to 14 bases. The CDR3 loop reads CASSPRRGGAGANVLTF. The CDR3 DNA is TGTGCCAGCTCACCCAGGAGGGGCGGAGCTGGGGCCAACGTCCTGACTTTC.

This chain joins TRBV5-1 and TRBJ2-1; a possible D gene is TRBD2 (6 bases). The CDR3 consists of 16 residues. V lost 0 bases and J 9 bases, leaving 19 bases between the germline ends. Germline-derived CDR1 and CDR2 are SGHRS and YFSETQ. The CDR3 spells CASSLAPDGRSGEQFF. The CDR3 region has the DNA TGCGCCAGCAGCTTGGCCCCGGACGGGAGAAGCGGTGAGCAGTTCTTC.

Here the CDR3 reads CASSAPGLAAYNEQFF. The CDR3 DNA reads TGTGCCAGCAGCGCCCCGGGACTAGCGGCCTACAATGAGCAGTTCTTC. V is TRBV11-2 and J is TRBJ2-1, with TRBD2 matching over 11 bases. Germline V gene lookup returns CDR1 SGHAT and CDR2 FQNNGV. V gave up 5 bases and J gave up 2 bases; unmatched junction bases: 5. CDR3 size: 16 residues.

The J gene is TRBJ2-2, the V gene TRBV5-6, with D possibly matching TRBD1 (6 bases). Germline CDR1 reads SGHDT; CDR2 reads YYEEEE. The CDR3 has 15 residues. The V and J ends lost 0 bases and 3 bases respectively, with 9 bases between them. The CDR3 reads CASSLDRVHTGELFF. The CDR3 nucleotides are TGTGCCAGCAGCTTGGACAGGGTTCACACCGGGGAGCTGTTTTTT.

V usage is TRBV15 and J usage is TRBJ1-4; 9 bases agree with TRBD1. V was clipped by 3 bases and J by 8 bases; unmatched bases: 16. This CDR3 is built from 18 residues. CDR1 and CDR2 (germline): LNHNV, YYDKDF (reference sequence). This CDR3 reads CATSRDRGGPIIREKLFF. DNA for the CDR3: TGTGCCACCAGCAGGGACAGGGGAGGGCCTATAATCCGCGAAAAACTGTTTTTT.